This T cell receptor beta chain came from a study of response to subunit inactivated influenza vaccine. Study conclusions and caveats: New T cells are recruited in small numbers by each seasonal influenza vaccination, according to the authors' suggestion.

On this clonotype itself: As yet, its antigen is unknown.

The germline gives CDR1 SGHTA, CDR2 FQGNSA. The V and J ends lost 5 bases and 7 bases, in that order; junction bases with no gene match: 11. The CDR3 consists of 15 residues. MiXCR, applied by TCRdb to the RT-PCR reads, yields one record per CDR3 protein. The sample holds around 520,000 distinct CDR3 sequences, roughly 25% seen once. The receptor's source is a man in his forties or fifties who received an inactivated influenza vaccine. The chain employs TRBV7-2 and TRBJ2-7; the match to TRBD2 covers 10 bases. The source material was CD4+ T cells sorted from PBMCs, sampled roughly 5 days after vaccination. The CDR3 loop is CASSPMASGSGEQYF. CDR3 DNA: TGTGCCAGCAGCCCAATGGCTAGCGGGAGTGGGGAGCAGTACTTC.